This TCR beta chain originates from a study of cytomegalovirus exposure and HLA in healthy donors. Study-wide results and limits: Many donors shared some public TCRs, even though most TCR sequences were rare. Cytomegalovirus status was reportedly diagnosed by the classifier with high sensitivity and specificity. The listing of roughly 160 TCR beta chains classed them as cytomegalovirus-associated. In vitro experiments confirmed that a few CMV-associated chains were specific for CMV antigens.

About this clone: Its target is not known.

The germline V gene has CDR1 SGHVS and CDR2 FNYEAQ. This CDR3 contains 13 residues. Trimming shortened V by 7 bases and J by 8 bases, and 17 bases separated the two germline ends. Sequencing used immunoSEQ multiplex PCR; TCRdb keeps in-frame clones, though not all of them. This table has 120,000 or so clones, 88% appearing once. The source of this sequence is a man aged 18-30 years in good health and CMV-seronegative. Input material: PBMCs. This rearrangement joins TRBV7-6 to TRBJ1-1; no firm D call. The CDR3 DNA reads as TGTGCCAGCATCAACGGGGAGTTAGGGGAAGCTTTCTTT. It translates to CASINGELGEAFF.